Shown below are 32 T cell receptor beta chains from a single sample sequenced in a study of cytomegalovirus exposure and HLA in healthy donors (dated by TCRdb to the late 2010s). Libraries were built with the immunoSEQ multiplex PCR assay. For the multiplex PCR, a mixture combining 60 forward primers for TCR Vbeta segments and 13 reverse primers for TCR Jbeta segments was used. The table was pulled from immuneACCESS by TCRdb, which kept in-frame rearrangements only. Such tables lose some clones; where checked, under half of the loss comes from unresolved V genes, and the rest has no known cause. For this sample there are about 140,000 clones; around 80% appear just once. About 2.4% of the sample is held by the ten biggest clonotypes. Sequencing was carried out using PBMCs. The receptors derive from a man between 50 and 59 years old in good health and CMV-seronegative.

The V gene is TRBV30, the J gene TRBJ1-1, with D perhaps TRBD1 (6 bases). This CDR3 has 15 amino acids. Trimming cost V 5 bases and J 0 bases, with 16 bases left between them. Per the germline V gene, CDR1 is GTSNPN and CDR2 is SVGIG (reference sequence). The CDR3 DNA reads TGTGCCTGGGACGGCCGGGACACTTTGAACACTGAAGCTTTCTTT. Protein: CAWDGRDTLNTEAFF.

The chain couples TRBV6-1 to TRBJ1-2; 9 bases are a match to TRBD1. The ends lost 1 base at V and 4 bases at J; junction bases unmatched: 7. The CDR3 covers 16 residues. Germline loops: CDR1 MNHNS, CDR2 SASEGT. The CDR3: CASSEESDRGVYGYTF. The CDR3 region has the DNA TGTGCCAGCAGTGAAGAGAGTGACAGGGGGGTCTATGGCTACACCTTC.

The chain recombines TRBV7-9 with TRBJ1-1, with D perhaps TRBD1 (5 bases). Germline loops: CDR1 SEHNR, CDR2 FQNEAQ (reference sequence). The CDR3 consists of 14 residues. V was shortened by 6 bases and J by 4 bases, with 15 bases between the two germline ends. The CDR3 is CASRENQGSTEAFF. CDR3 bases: TGTGCCAGCAGAGAAAATCAGGGATCCACTGAAGCTTTCTTT. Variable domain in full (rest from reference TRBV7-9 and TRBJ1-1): DTGVSQNPRHKITKRGQNVTFRCDPISEHNRLYWYRQTLGQGPEFLTYFQNEAQLEKSRLLSDRFSAERPKGSFSTLEIQRTEQGDSAMYLCASRENQGSTEAFFGQGTRLTVV.

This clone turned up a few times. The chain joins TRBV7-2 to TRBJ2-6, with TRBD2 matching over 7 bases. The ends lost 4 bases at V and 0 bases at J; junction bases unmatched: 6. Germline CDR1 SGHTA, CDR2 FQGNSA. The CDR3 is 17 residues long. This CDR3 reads CASSSGRSLSGANVLTF. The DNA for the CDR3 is TGTGCCAGCAGCTCCGGGAGGTCCCTCTCTGGGGCCAACGTCCTGACTTTC.

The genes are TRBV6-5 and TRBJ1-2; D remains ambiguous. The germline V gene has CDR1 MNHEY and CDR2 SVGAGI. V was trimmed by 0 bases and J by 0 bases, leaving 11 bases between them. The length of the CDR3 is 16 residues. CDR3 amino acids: CASSYSTLLPNYGYTF. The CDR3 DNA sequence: TGTGCCAGCAGTTACTCGACTCTCCTCCCTAACTATGGCTACACCTTC.

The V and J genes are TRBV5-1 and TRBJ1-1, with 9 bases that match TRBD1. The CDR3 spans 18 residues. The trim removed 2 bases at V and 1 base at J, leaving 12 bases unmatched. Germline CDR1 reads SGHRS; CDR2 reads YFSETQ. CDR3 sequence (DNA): TGCGCCAGCAGCTTATCGAGGGGGACAGGGAGAGAGAACACTGAAGCTTTCTTT. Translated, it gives CASSLSRGTGRENTEAFF.

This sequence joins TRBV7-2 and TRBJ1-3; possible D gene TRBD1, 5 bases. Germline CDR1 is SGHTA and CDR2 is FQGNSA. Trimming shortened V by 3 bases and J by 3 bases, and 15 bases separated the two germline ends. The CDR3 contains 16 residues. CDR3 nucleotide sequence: TGTGCCAGCAGCTTTACCCCCGGGGGGGGTGGAAACACCATATATTTT. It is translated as CASSFTPGGGGNTIYF.

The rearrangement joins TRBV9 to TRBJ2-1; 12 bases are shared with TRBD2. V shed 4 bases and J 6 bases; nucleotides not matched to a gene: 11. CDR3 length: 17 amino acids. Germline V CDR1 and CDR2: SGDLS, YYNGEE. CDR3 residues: CASSPTFLAGGPNEQFF. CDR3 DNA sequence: TGTGCCAGCAGCCCTACCTTCCTAGCGGGAGGGCCCAATGAGCAGTTCTTC.

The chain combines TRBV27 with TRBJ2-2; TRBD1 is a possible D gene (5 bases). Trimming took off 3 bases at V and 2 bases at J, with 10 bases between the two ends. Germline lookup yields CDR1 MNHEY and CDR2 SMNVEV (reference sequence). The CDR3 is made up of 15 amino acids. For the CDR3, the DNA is TGTGCCAGCAGTTTGTCAGGGCCCAACACCGGGGAGCTGTTTTTT. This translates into CASSLSGPNTGELFF.

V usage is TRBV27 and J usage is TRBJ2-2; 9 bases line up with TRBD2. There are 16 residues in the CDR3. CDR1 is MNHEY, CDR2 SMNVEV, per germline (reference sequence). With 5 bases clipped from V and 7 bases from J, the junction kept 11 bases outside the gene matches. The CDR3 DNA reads TGTGCCAGCAGTCCAAGCGGGAGGCCTATGGGCGGGGAGCTGTTTTTT. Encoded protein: CASSPSGRPMGGELFF.

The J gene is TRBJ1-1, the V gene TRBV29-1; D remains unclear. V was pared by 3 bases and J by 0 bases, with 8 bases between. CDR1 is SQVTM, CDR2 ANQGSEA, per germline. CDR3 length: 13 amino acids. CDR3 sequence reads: CSVDVGVNTEAFF. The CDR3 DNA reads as TGCAGCGTTGACGTGGGAGTGAACACTGAAGCTTTCTTT.

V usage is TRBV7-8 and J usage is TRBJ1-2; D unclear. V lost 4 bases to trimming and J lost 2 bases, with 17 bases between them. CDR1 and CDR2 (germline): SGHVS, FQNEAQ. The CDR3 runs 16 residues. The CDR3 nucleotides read TGTGCCAGCAGCTCAGTTAGGCGGGCAGAAAACTATGGCTACACCTTC. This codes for CASSSVRRAENYGYTF. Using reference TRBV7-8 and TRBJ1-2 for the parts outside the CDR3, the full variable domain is GAGVSQSPRYKVAKRGQDVALRCDPISGHVSLFWYQQALGQGPEFLTYFQNEAQLDKSGLPSDRFFAERPEGSVSTLKIQRTQQEDSAVYLCASSSVRRAENYGYTFGSGTRLTVV.

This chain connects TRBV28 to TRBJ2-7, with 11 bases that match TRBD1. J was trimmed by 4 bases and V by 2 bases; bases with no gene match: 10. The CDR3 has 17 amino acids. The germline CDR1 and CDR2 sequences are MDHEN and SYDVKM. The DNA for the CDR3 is TGTGCCAGCAGTTTAGTCGTGGGGGACAGGGGGGTTTACGAGCAGTACTTC. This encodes CASSLVVGDRGVYEQYF.

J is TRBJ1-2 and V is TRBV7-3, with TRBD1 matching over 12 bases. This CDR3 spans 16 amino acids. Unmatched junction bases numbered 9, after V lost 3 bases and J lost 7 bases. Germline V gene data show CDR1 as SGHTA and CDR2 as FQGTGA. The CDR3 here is CASSLIPGQGAAGYTF. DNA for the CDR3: TGTGCCAGCAGCTTGATACCGGGACAGGGGGCTGCTGGCTACACCTTC.

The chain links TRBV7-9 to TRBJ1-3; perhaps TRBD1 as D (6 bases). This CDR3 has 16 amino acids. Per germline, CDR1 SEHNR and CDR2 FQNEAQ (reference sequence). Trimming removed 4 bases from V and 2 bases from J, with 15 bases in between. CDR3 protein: CASSYLGGRAGNTIYF. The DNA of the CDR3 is TGTGCCAGCAGCTACCTGGGGGGGCGTGCTGGAAACACCATATATTTT.

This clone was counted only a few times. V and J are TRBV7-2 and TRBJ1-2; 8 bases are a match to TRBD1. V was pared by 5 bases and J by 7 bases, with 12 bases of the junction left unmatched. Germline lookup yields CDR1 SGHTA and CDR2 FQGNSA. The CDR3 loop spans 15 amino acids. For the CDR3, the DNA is TGTGCCAGCAGCCACACCGGGACAGGTGGTCGTGGCTACACCTTC. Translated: CASSHTGTGGRGYTF.

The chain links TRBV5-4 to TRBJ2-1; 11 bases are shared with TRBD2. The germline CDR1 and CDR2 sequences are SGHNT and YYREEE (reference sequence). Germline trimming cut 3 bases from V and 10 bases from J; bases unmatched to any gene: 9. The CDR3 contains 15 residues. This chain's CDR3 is CASSWSSGRVGEQFF. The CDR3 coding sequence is TGTGCCAGCAGCTGGAGTAGCGGGAGGGTTGGCGAGCAGTTCTTC.

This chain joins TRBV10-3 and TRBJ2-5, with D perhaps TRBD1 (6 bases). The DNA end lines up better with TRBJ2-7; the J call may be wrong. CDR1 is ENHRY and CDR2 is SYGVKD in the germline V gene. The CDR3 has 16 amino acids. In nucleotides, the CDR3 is TGTGCCATCAGTGAGGGGACACCTGCCCCCTCCTACGAGCAGTACTTC. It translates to CAISEGTPAPSYEQYF.

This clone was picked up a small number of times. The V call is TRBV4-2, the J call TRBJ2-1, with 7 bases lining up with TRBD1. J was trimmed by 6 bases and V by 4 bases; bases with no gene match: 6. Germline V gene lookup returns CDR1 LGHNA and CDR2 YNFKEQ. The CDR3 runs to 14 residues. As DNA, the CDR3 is TGTGCCAGCAGCCGAGGGGGCCAAAGCAATGAGCAGTTCTTC. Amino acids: CASSRGGQSNEQFF.

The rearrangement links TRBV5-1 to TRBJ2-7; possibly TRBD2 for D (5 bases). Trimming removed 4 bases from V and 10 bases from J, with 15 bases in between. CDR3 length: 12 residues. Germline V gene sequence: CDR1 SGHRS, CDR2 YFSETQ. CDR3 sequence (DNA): TGCGCCAGCAGCGCGGGCCCTGTAGAACAGTACTTC. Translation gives CASSAGPVEQYF.

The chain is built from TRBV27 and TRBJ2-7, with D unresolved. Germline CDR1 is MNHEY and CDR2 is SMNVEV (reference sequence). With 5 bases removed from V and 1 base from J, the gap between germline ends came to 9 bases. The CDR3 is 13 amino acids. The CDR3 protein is CASSPGQSYEQYF. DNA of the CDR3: TGTGCCAGCAGTCCGGGTCAATCCTACGAGCAGTACTTC.

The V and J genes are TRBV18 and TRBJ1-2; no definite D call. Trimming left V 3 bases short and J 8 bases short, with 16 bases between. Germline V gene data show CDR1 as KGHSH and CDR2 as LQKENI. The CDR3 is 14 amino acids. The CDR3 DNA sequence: TGTGCCAGCTCACCGAGAGAGCAAGCTAAAGGCTACACCTTC. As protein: CASSPREQAKGYTF.

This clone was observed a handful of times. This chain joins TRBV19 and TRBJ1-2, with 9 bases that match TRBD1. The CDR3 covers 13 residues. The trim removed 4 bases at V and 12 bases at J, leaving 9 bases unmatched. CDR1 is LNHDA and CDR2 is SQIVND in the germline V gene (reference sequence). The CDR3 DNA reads TGTGCCAGTAGTAAACCGGGACAGGGAGACCACACCTTC. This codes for CASSKPGQGDHTF.

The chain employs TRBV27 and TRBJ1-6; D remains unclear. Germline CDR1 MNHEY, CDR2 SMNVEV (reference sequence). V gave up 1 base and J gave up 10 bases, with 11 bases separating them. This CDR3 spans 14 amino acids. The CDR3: CASSLFGGRSPLHF. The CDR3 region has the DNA TGTGCCAGCAGTTTATTTGGCGGGAGGTCACCCCTCCACTTT.

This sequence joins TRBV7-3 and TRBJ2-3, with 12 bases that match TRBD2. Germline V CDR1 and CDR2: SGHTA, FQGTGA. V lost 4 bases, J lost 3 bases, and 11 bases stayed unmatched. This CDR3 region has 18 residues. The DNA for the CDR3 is TGTGCCAGCAGCTCCAGGCGGACTAGCGGGGTTTCTACAGATACGCAGTATTTT. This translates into CASSSRRTSGVSTDTQYF.

The CDR3 spells CASSPSGTGLYEQYF. In DNA form, the CDR3 reads TGTGCCAGCAGCCCATCCGGGACAGGTTTGTACGAGCAGTACTTC. The chain couples TRBV5-4 to TRBJ2-7; TRBD1 aligns across 8 bases. V shed 4 bases, J shed 4 bases, and the junction held 10 bases outside the gene matches. The CDR3 totals 15 residues. Germline assignment: CDR1 SGHNT and CDR2 YYREEE (reference sequence).

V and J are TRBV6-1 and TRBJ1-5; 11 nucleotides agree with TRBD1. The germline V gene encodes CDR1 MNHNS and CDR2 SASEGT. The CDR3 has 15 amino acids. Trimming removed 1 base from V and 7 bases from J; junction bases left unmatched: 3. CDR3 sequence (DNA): TGTGCCAGCAGTGAAGGGACAGGGGGCTTACAGCCCCAGCATTTT. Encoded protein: CASSEGTGGLQPQHF.

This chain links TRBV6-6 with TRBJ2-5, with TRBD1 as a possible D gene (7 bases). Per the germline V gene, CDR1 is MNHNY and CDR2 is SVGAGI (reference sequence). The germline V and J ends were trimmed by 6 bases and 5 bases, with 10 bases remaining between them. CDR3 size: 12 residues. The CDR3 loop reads CASRGGGETQYF. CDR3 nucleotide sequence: TGTGCCAGCAGAGGAGGGGGCGAGACCCAGTACTTC.

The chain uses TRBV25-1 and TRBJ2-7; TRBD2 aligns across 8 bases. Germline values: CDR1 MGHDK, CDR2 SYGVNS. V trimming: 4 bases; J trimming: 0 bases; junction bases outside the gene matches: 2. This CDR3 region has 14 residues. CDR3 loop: CASSVLADSYEQYF. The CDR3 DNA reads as TGTGCCAGCAGTGTACTAGCGGACTCCTACGAGCAGTACTTC.

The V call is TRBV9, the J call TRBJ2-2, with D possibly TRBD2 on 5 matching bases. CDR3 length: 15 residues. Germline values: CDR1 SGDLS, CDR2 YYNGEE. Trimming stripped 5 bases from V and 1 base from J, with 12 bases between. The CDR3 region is CASSDRGQNTGELFF. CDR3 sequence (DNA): TGTGCCAGCAGTGACCGGGGTCAGAACACCGGGGAGCTGTTTTTT. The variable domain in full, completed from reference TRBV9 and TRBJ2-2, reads DSGVTQTPKHLITATGQRVTLRCSPRSGDLSVYWYQQSLDQGLQFLIQYYNGEERAKGNILERFSAQQFPDLHSELNLSSLELGDSALYFCASSDRGQNTGELFFGEGSRLTVL.

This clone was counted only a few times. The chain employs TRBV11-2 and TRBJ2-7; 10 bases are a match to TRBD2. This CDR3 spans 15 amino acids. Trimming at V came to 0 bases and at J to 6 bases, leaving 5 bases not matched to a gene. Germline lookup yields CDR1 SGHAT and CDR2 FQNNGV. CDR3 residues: CASSLEASGSSEQYF. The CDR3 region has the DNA TGTGCCAGCAGCTTAGAGGCTAGCGGGAGTAGCGAGCAGTACTTC.

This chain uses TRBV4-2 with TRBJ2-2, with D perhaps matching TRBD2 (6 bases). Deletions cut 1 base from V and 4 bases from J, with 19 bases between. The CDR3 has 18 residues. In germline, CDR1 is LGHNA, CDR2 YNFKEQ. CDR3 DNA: TGTGCCAGCAGCCAAGGGGACTCTTCATCCGGTTCCACCGGGGAGCTGTTTTTT. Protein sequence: CASSQGDSSSGSTGELFF.